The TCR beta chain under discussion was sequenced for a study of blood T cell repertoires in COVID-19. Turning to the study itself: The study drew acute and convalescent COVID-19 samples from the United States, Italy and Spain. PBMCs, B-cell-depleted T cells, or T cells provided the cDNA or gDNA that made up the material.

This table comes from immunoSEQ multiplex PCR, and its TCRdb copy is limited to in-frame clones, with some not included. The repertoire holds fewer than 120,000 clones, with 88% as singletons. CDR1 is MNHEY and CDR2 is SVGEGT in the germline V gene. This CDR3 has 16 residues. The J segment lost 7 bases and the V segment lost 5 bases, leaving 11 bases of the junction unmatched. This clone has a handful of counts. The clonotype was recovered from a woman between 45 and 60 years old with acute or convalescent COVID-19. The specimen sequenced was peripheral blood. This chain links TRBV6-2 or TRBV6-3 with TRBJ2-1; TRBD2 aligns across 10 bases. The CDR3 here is CASSGHLAGVSNEQFF. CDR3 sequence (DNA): TGTGCCAGCAGTGGCCACCTAGCGGGAGTTAGTAATGAGCAGTTCTTC.